This entry features one TCR beta chain sequence. The conserved phenylalanine or tryptophan normally closing the CDR3 is absent here, so this likely arose from a read error. These data belong to a study of early T cells in non-severe SARS-CoV-2 infection. TCRdb recomputed calls from the 5' RACE reads with MiXCR, one row per CDR3 protein. The sample comprises 81,000 or so distinct CDR3 sequences, around 12% of which are singletons, and roughly 3.2% rests with the top ten. The clonotype was recovered from an adult who was a healthcare worker with PCR-confirmed SARS-CoV-2 infection or an uninfected control (not recorded which). The material sequenced was whole blood.

The CDR3 is CASSLESSTDTQYL. CDR3 in DNA: TGTGCCAGCAGTTTGGAAAGCAGCACAGATACGCAGTATCTT. The rearrangement joins TRBV28 to TRBJ2-3; D is unresolved. CDR1 MDHEN and CDR2 SYDVKM come from the germline V gene. The CDR3 loop spans 14 amino acids. The ends were cut back, 3 bases at V and 0 bases at J, with 7 bases in the middle.